This TCR beta chain is drawn from a study of low-dose radiotherapy and immunotherapy resistance in tumors. About the study: Fractions of 0.5 Gy went to Cohort 1 every 2 weeks, totaling 6.5 Gy. It was every two weeks, one day before radiation and immunotherapy, that intravenous cyclophosphamide 200 mg/m2 was given.

Covering alpha and beta chains, TRAV- and TRBV-specific primers were used for the first-strand cDNA. TCRs underwent about 20 PCR cycles of amplification with a constant-region primer and V-primer adapter. TCRdb independently ran MiXCR on the reads; one entry per CDR3 protein. The sample comprises more than 85,000 distinct CDR3 sequences, 9.4% of which are singletons, and under 1.1% rests with the top ten. The CDR3 length is 14 residues. In germline, CDR1 is LGHDT, CDR2 YNNKEL (reference sequence). V was pared by 5 bases and J by 6 bases, with 7 bases of the junction left unmatched. Sample time point: before trial treatment. Along with nivolumab and ipilimumab, donors received aspirin, low-dose cyclophosphamide and low-dose radiotherapy. Ten or more counts support this clonotype.

The receptor comes from a male donor with prostate cancer. The specimen was PBMCs, collected before treatment. J is TRBJ1-2 and V is TRBV3-1; 9 nucleotides align to TRBD1. CDR3 residues: CASSDPGQGDGYTF. The CDR3 nucleotides read TGTGCCAGCAGCGACCCGGGACAGGGCGATGGCTACACCTTC.